This T cell receptor beta chain was recovered during a study of T cells in Graves' hyperthyroidism and ophthalmopathy. Amplification yielded TCR beta CDR3 regions, with RNA transcripts as the source. Primed by the HTBI set, a first-round RT-PCR was run on the TCR CDR3. TCRdb re-derived calls from the multiplex PCR reads in MiXCR, one entry per CDR3 protein. The sample includes 750,000 to 900,000 distinct CDR3 sequences, around 38% of them seen just once. The CDR3 has 16 amino acids. Per germline, CDR1 SGHDT and CDR2 YYEEEE. The V end was cut by 2 bases, the J end by 0 bases, with 14 bases between. The J gene is TRBJ1-2, the V gene TRBV5-6; D may be TRBD1 (5 bases). The sequencing input was blood. The sequence derives from a man aged 18 to 29 with Graves' hyperthyroidism. The CDR3 region is CASSFRQGTSNYGYTF. In nucleotides, the CDR3 is TGTGCCAGCAGCTTCAGGCAGGGAACTTCTAACTATGGCTACACCTTC.